This T cell receptor (beta chain) was retrieved from a study of regulatory T cells in long-lasting Graves disease. Notes on this clonotype: Its matching antigen is unknown.

The CDR3 has 15 amino acids. From germline, CDR1 is SGHRS and CDR2 YFSETQ. V lost 0 bases to trimming and J lost 6 bases, with 16 bases between them. Assembly of TCR beta libraries relied on iRepertoire HTBI primers together with Arm-PCR of CDR3 regions. MiXCR, run by TCRdb on the multiplex PCR reads, gives a single entry per CDR3 protein. The sample includes approximately 560,000 distinct CDR3 sequences, about 16% of them seen just once. Time point denoted: newly diagnosed GD, antithyroid drugs for less than 3 months. Generation of the TCR library employed RNA extracted from PBMCs. The patients included were those that came from an endocrinology department in Xi'an, China. The study's findings and limits: Persistent disease exhibited a predilection for TRBV28, TRBJ1-2 and TRBJ2-5.

These data were likewise used in another study, on T cells in Graves' hyperthyroidism and ophthalmopathy. That study adds: The HTBI primer set was used in a first-round RT-PCR of the TCR CDR3. Clonotypes that were expanded in thyroid above 0.001 mostly appeared in blood too.

The starting material was peripheral blood mononuclear cells (PBMCs), obtained at new diagnosis, from a patient treated with antithyroid drugs. V is TRBV5-1 and J is TRBJ2-7, with a weak D call TRBD1 (7 bases). This sequence originates from a man between 18 and 29 years old with Graves disease. The CDR3 DNA reads as TGCGCCAGCAGCTTGGACCAGGGGGGAATCGGCGAGCAGTACTTC. Amino acids: CASSLDQGGIGEQYF.